The entry below describes one TCR beta chain. Its antigen is unidentified. In this CDR3 the conserved last residue, phenylalanine or tryptophan, is missing, so a read error is likely. Out of unsorted whole blood came the blood RNA, and germline DNA was extracted as well. This specimen belongs to a study of tumor-infiltrating lymphocytes in primary liver carcinoma. For the study at large: Stage T1-T3 N0M0 and a size of about 4.2 to 11 cm characterized the tumors. Points from the study as a whole: Researchers did not compare CD4+ and CD8+ repertoires, as samples were bulk unsorted.

The CDR3 sequence is 12 residues long. CDR1 SGHAT and CDR2 FQDESV come from the germline V gene (reference sequence). V lost 4 bases and J lost 8, with 10 bases in between. A constant-region primer served to make TCR beta cDNA from 500 to 550 ng total RNA. Amplification in three nested multiplex PCR rounds with slightly modified ARM-PCR gave rise to TCR beta libraries. A C-beta reverse primer and TRBV1-TRBV30 forward primers served in each of the first two PCR rounds, at about 10 cycles apiece. TCRdb re-derived calls from the multiplex PCR reads in MiXCR, one entry per CDR3 protein. The data hold approximately 310,000 distinct CDR3 sequences, with 65% observed a single time.

Material for sequencing was peripheral blood. This sequence was found in a man aged 40-49 years with primary liver carcinoma and hepatitis B virus infection. The chain couples TRBV11-1 to TRBJ2-3; D perhaps matches TRBD2 (5 bases). CDR3 amino acids: CASSYDGGTQYL. CDR3 DNA: TGTGCCAGCAGCTACGACGGAGGTACGCAGTATTTG.